This T cell receptor beta chain was sequenced for a study of T cell responses to AZD1222 COVID-19 vaccine. Sequencing was performed with immunoSEQ multiplex PCR; in TCRdb, only in-frame clones are kept and a portion is missing. The data contain tens of thousands of clones, 75% to 85% of them singletons. The CDR3 sequence is 14 residues long. Germline V gives CDR1 MDHEN, CDR2 SYDVKM. The ends were cut back, 8 bases at V and 0 bases at J, with 10 bases in the middle. Broader study findings: White British people made up most donors, females outnumbered males, and clonal diversity was possibly underestimated.

A remark on this clone: The antigen remains unidentified.

The sequence derives from an adult in good health. The chain joins TRBV28 to TRBJ2-2; D unclear. The sequences come from peripheral blood, collected on day 0 of AZD1222 vaccination. The CDR3 DNA reads as TGTGCCAGCGGGGTAGACTCGAACACCGGGGAGCTGTTTTTT. It codes for CASGVDSNTGELFF.